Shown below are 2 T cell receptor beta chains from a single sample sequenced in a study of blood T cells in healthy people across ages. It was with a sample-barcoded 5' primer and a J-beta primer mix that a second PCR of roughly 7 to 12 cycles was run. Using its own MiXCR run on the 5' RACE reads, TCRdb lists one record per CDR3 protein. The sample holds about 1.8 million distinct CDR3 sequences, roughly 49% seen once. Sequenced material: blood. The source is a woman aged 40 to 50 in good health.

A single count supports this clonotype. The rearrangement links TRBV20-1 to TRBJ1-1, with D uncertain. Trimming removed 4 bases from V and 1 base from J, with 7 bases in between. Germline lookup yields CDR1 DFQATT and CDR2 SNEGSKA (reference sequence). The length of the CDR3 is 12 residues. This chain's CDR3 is CSAIPRNTEAFF. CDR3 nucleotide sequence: TGCAGTGCTATCCCCAGGAACACTGAAGCTTTCTTT.

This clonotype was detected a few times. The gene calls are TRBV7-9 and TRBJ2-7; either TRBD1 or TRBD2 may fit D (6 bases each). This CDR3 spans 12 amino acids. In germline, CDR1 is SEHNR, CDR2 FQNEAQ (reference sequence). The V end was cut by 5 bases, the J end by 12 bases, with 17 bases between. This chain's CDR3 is CASSPNYRDLYF. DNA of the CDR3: TGTGCCAGCAGCCCTAATTACAGGGACTTGTACTTC.